The present T cell receptor beta chain was sequenced within a study of CD8+CD57+ T cells in acquired aplastic anemia. Looking at the study overall: Sorted cells (CD4+ and CD8+) yielded DNA amounts that averaged roughly 3.5 ug.

The sequenced patients had an expansion of CD8+CD57+ cells seen by flow cytometry. Blood samples were obtained from patients who had received no prior therapy. Of note for this clonotype: The target antigen is unknown. A much larger clone sits a single nucleotide away, making a read error possible.

This CDR3 is built from 14 residues. V lost 7 bases and J lost 2; bases outside the gene matches: 7. The germline CDR1 and CDR2 sequences are MNHNS and SASEGT. Researchers used genomic DNA as the template to profile TCR beta VDJ and CDR3. Each CDR3 protein gets one entry after TCRdb re-called the reads with MiXCR. The top ten clones hold 2.6% of a sample with 95,000 to 150,000 distinct CDR3 sequences, almost 40% of them seen once. Study-wide results and limits: Significance was not reached for CD8+ Simpson's diversity between patients and controls.

J is TRBJ2-7 and V is TRBV6-1; 8 bases line up with TRBD2. This receptor was identified in a human donor with aplastic anemia. Sequenced sample: sorted CD4+, CD8+, or CD8+CD57+ T cells (not recorded which) from PBMCs. The CDR3 loop is CASMGGLAPYEQYF. Written as DNA, the CDR3 is TGTGCCAGCATGGGAGGACTAGCTCCCTACGAGCAGTACTTC.